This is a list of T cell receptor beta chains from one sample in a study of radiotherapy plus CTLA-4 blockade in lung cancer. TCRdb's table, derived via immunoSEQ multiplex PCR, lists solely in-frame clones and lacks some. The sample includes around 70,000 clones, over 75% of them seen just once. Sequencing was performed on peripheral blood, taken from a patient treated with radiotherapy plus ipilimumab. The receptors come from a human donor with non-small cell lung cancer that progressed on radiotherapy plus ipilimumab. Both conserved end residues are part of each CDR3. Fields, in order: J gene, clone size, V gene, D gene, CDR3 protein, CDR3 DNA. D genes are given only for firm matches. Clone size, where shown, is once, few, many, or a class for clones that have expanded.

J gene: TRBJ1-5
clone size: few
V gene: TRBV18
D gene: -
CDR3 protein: CASRKWPQHF
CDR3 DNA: TGTGCCAGCCGTAAATGGCCCCAGCATTTT

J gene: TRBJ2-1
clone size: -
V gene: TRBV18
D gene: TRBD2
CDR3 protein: CASSPGTRNINEQFF
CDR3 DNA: TGTGCCAGCTCCCCCGGGACTAGGAATATCAATGAGCAGTTCTTC

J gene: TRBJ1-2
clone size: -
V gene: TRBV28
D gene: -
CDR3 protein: CASSLSTFQGGYTF
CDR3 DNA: TGTGCCAGCAGTTTATCCACATTCCAAGGTGGCTACACCTTC

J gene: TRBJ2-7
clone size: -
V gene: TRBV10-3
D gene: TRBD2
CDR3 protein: CAISERRAGTFYEQYF
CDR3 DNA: TGTGCCATCAGTGAAAGGCGAGCGGGGACCTTCTACGAGCAGTACTTC

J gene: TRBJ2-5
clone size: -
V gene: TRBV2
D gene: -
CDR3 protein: CASSEFWGTQYF
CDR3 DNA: TGTGCCAGCAGTGAATTCTGGGGGACCCAGTACTTC

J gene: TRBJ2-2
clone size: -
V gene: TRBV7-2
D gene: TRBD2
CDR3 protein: CASSLGTSGTGELFF
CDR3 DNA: TGTGCCAGCAGCTTAGGGACTAGCGGGACCGGGGAGCTGTTTTTT

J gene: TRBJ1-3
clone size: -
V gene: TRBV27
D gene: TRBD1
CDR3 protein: CASRSLTGDNSGNTIYF
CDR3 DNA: TGTGCCAGCAGATCATTGACAGGGGATAACTCTGGAAACACCATATATTTT

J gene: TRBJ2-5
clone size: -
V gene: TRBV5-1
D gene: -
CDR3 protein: CASSLAPQGSQETQYF
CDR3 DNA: TGCGCCAGCAGCTTGGCCCCACAGGGATCCCAAGAGACCCAGTACTTC

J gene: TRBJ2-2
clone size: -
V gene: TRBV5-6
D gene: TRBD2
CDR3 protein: CASSLVETSGRELFF
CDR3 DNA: TGTGCCAGCAGCTTGGTAGAGACTAGCGGCCGGGAGCTGTTTTTT

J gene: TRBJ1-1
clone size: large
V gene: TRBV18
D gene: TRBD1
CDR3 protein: CASSPRDRGSNTEAFF
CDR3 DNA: TGTGCCAGCTCACCAAGGGACAGGGGCTCGAACACTGAAGCTTTCTTT

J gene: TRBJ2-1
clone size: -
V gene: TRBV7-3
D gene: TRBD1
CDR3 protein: CASSFTGDHEQFF
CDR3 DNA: TGTGCCAGCAGCTTCACAGGGGACCATGAGCAGTTCTTC

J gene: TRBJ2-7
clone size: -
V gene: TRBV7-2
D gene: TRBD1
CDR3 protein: CASSIRTGGGYEQYF
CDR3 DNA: TGTGCCAGCAGCATCCGGACAGGGGGCGGGTACGAGCAGTACTTT

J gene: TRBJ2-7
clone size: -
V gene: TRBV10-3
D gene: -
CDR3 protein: CAISGDYPYEQYF
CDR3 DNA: TGTGCCATCAGTGGGGATTACCCCTACGAGCAGTACTTC

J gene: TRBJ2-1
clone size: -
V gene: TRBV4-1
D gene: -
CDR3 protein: CASSQGGTGHNEQFF
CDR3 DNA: TGCGCCAGCAGCCAAGGAGGTACAGGGCACAATGAGCAGTTCTTC

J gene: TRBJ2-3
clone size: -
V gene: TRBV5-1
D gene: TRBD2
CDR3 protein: CASSPSLAGGTDTQYF
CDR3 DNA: TGCGCCAGCAGCCCCAGTCTAGCGGGAGGCACAGATACGCAGTATTTT

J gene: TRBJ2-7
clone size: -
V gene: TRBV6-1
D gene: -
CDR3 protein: CASSVGPSSYEQYF
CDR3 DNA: TGTGCCAGCAGTGTAGGGCCCTCCTCCTACGAGCAGTACTTC

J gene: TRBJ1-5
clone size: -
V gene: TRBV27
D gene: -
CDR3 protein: CASSVGQFNQPQHF
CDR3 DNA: TGTGCCAGCAGCGTCGGACAGTTCAATCAGCCCCAGCATTTT

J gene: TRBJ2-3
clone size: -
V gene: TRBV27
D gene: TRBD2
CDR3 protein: CASSSRLAENTDTQYF
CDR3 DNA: TGTGCCAGCAGTTCACGACTAGCGGAGAACACAGATACGCAGTATTTT

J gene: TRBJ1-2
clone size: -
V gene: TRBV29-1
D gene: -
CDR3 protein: CSATTGTDYGYTF
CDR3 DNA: TGCAGCGCTACAACAGGGACTGACTATGGCTACACCTTC

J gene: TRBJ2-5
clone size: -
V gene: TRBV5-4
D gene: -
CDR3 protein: CASSLFSQETQYF
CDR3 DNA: TGTGCCAGCAGCTTGTTCAGTCAAGAGACCCAGTACTTC

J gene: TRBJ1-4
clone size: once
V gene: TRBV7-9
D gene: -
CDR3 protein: CASSRTGATNEKLFF
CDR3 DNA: TGTGCCAGCAGCCGCACGGGCGCCACTAATGAAAAACTGTTTTTT

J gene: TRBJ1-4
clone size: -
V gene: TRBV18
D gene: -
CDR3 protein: CASSPTVATNEKLFF
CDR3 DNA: TGTGCCAGCTCACCGACAGTTGCAACTAATGAAAAACTGTTTTTT

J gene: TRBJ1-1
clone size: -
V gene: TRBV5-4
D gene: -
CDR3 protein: CASSLESRGPEAFF
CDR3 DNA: TGTGCCAGCAGCTTAGAAAGCCGGGGGCCTGAAGCTTTCTTT

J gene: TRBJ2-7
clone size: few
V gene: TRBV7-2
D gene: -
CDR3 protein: CASSYRIAYEQYF
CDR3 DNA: TGTGCCAGCAGCTACCGGATTGCCTACGAGCAGTACTTC

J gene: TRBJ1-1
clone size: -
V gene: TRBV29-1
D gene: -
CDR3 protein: CSVEFRGVWNTEAFF
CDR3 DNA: TGCAGCGTTGAATTTAGGGGGGTTTGGAACACTGAAGCTTTCTTT

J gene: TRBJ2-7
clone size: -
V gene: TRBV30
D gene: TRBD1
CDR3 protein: CAWSLQGMSRKQYF
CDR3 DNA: TGTGCCTGGAGTCTACAGGGGATGTCGCGCAAGCAGTACTTC

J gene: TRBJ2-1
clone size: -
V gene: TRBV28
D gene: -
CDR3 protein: CASSVLGTEREQFF
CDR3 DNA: TGTGCCAGCAGCGTACTAGGAACTGAACGAGAGCAGTTCTTC

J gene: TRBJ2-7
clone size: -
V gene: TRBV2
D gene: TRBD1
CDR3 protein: CASKGQGLYEQYF
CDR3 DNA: TGTGCCAGCAAGGGACAGGGTCTCTACGAGCAGTACTTC

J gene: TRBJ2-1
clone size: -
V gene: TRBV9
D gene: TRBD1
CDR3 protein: CASSERGGQSYNEQFF
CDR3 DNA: TGTGCCAGCAGCGAACGAGGGGGACAGTCCTACAATGAGCAGTTCTTC

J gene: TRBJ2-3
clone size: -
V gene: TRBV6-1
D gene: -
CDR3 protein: CASSSRSGTDTQYF
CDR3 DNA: TGTGCCAGCAGTTCTAGGAGCGGCACAGATACGCAGTATTTT

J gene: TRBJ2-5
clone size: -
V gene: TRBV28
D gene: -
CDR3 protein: CAAGQAKSQETQYF
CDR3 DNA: TGTGCCGCGGGGCAGGCCAAATCCCAAGAGACCCAGTACTTC

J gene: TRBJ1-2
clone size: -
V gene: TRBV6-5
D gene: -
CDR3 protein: CASSSRQVGGYTF
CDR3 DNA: TGTGCCAGCAGTTCGCGACAGGTCGGGGGCTACACCTTC

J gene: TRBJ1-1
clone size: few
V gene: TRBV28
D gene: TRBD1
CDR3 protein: CASSYTGQANTEAFF
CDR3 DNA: TGTGCCAGCAGCTACACGGGACAGGCGAACACTGAAGCTTTCTTT

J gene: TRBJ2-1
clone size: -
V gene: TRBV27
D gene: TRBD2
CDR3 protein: CASSPGLTDNEQFF
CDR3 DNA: TGTGCCAGCAGCCCGGGACTAACCGACAATGAGCAGTTCTTC

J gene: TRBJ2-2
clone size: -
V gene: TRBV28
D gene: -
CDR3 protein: CASSPSRPGELFF
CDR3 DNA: TGTGCCAGCAGTCCCAGTCGACCCGGGGAGCTGTTTTTT

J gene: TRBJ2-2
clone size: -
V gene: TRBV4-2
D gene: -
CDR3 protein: CASSQGRPAGELFF
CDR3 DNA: TGTGCCAGCAGCCAAGGTCGACCCGCCGGGGAGCTGTTTTTT

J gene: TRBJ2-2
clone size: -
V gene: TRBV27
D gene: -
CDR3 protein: CARSRGLGELFF
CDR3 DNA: TGTGCCAGGTCCAGGGGATTGGGGGAGCTGTTTTTT

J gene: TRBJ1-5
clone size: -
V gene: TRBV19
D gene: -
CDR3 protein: CASSIGGARSQPQHF
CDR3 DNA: TGTGCCAGTAGTATAGGGGGGGCGAGGAGTCAGCCCCAGCATTTT

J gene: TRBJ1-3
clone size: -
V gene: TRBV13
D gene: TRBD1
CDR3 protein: CASSTDRGTGNTIYF
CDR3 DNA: TGTGCCAGCAGCACGGACAGGGGGACTGGAAACACCATATATTTT

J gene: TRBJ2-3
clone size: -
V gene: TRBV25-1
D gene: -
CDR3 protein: CASSARRIPDTQYF
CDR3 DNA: TGTGCCAGCAGTGCCCGGCGTATCCCAGATACGCAGTATTTT

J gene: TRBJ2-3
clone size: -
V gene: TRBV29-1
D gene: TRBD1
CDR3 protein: CSGMGQGVTDTQYF
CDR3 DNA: TGCAGCGGGATGGGACAGGGAGTCACAGATACGCAGTATTTT

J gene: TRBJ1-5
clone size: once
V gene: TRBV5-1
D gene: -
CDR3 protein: CASSLEGSNQPQHF
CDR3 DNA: TGCGCCAGCAGCTTGGAGGGGTCCAATCAGCCCCAGCATTTT

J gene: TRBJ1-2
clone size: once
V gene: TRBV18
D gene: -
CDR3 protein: CASSPLGQYGYTF
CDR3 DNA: TGTGCCAGCTCACCACTCGGACAGTATGGCTACACCTTC